The source of this T cell receptor beta chain is a study of TIL therapy for anti-PD-1-resistant metastatic lung cancer. Study-level background: Half of patients were current or former smokers. Notes on the study in general: Infused TIL clonotypes partially replaced the baseline blood repertoire, then decayed over months.

This was the immunoSEQ v3 assay. Libraries were sequenced to 2 million to 2.5 million read pairs (survey) or roughly 4.5-6 million (deep). The method was immunoSEQ multiplex PCR; TCRdb's version includes in-frame clones alone and lacks a portion of them. The sample lists 54,000 or so clones, 73% occurring once. Regarding time point: pre-treatment sample, taken before nivolumab and TIL therapy. In its sample, this clone was seen many times. Its antigen is not identified. V was clipped by 6 bases and J by 5 bases, with 11 bases between them. The germline V gene encodes CDR1 LGHNA and CDR2 YNFKEQ. This CDR3 comprises 14 residues.

The receptor's source is a person between 25 and 79 years old with non-small cell lung cancer. This specimen was blood, taken at baseline. The genes are TRBV4-2 and TRBJ1-6; D gene ambiguous. CDR3 bases: TGTGCCAGCAGTCGGTCCGTCGATAATTCACCCCTCCACTTT. As protein: CASSRSVDNSPLHF.